This T cell receptor (beta chain) is drawn from a study of CD8+ T cells in alopecia areata. Study background: C3H/HeJ donors with spontaneous alopecia, about 6-13 months old, supplied skin grafts to roughly 6-10-week-old female C3H/HeJ mice.

Study outcomes and limitations: Sharing of TCRs across patients appeared less clear than in mice, possibly for HLA-related reasons. Lesional scalp exceeded normal scalp in clonality, especially in alopecia totalis/universalis. Scalp samples also yield sequences from resident alphabeta T cells of normal skin.

This clone was observed a handful of times. Its cognate antigen is unknown. Mouse gene names and germline throughout. The CDR3 goes on 4 residues after the read ends, and that part is filled in from the germline J gene. The sorting of pooled cutaneous lymph node cells relied on CD4, CD8alpha, NKG2D, NKG2ACE and other markers. cDNA reverse transcribed from extracted RNA served as the sequencing template. The data were produced by immunoSEQ multiplex PCR, yet TCRdb's version contains in-frame clones alone and is incomplete. Sampling found 290,000 or so clones, none seen once. The germline CDR1 and CDR2 sequences are NNHDY and SYVADS. The CDR3 has 15 amino acids. The V gene lost 1 base and the J gene lost 0 bases, with 10 bases spanning the gap.

This sequence was found in a C3H/HeJ mouse with alopecia areata. This mouse strain has H2-k as its MHC haplotype. The sequenced material came from CD4+ T cells sorted from a lymph node. The chain combines TRBV13-3 with TRBJ1-1; the D gene is possibly TRBD1 (6 bases). The DNA read from the CDR3 is TGTGCCAGCAGTGATCCCACAGGGACAAACACA. Protein product: CASSDPTGTNT. The entire CDR3 sequence reads CASSDPTGTNTEVFF.